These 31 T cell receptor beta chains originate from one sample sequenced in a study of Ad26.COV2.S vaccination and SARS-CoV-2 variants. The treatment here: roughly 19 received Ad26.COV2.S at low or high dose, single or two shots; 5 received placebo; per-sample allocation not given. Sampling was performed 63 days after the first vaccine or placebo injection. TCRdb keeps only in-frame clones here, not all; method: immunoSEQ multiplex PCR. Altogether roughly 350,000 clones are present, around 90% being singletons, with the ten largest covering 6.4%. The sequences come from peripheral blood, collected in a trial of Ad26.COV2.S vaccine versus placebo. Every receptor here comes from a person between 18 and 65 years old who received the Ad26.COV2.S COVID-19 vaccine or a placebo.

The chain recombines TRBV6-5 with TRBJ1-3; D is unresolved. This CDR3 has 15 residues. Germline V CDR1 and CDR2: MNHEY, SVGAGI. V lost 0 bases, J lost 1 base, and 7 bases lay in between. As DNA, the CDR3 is TGTGCCAGCAGTTACTCGATAAATTCTGGAAACACCATATATTTT. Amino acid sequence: CASSYSINSGNTIYF.

Here the CDR3 DNA reads TGTGCCAGCAGCTCGAGGCCAGGCAATCAGCCCCAGCATTTT. This encodes CASSSRPGNQPQHF. The chain joins TRBV7-6 to TRBJ1-5; the D is unclear. The length of the CDR3 is 14 residues. Per germline, CDR1 SGHVS and CDR2 FNYEAQ. The V end lost 4 bases, the J end lost 2 bases, and 9 bases lay between the germline ends.

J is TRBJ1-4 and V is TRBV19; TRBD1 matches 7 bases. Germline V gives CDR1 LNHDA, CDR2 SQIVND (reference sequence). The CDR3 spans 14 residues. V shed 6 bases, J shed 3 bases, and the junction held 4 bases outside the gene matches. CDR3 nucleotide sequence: TGTGCCAGTAGCAAAACAGGGGCTAATGAAAAACTGTTTTTT. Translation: CASSKTGANEKLFF.

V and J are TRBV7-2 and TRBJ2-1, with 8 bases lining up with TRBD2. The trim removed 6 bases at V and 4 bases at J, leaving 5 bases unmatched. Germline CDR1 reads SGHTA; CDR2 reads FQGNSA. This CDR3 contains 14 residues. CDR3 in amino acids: CASRKLAVYNEQFF. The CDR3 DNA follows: TGTGCCAGCAGGAAACTAGCGGTTTACAATGAGCAGTTCTTC.

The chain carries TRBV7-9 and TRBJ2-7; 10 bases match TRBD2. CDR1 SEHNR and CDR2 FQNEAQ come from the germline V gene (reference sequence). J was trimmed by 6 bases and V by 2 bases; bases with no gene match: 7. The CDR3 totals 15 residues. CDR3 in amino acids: CASSLSGLAGVEQYF. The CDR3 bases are TGTGCCAGCAGCTTATCTGGCCTAGCGGGAGTCGAGCAGTACTTC.

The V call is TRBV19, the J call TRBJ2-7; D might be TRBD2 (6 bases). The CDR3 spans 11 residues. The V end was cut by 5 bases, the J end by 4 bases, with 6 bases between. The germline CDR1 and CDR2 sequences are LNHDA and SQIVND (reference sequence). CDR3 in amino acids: CASSGRYEQYF. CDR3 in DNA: TGTGCCAGTAGTGGGAGGTACGAGCAGTACTTC.

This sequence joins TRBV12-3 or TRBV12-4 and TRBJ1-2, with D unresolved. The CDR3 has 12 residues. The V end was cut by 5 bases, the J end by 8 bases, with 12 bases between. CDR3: CASSGDRWGYTF. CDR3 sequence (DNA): TGTGCCAGCAGTGGTGACCGCTGGGGCTACACCTTC.

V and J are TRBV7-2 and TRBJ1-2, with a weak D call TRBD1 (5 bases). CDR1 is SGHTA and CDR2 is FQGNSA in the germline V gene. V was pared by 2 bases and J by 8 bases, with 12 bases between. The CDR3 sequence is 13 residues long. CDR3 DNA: TGTGCCAGCAGCTTATTAGGGGCGGGCGGCTACACCTTC. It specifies CASSLLGAGGYTF. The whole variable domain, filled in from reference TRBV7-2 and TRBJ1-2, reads GAGVSQSPSNKVTEKGKDVELRCDPISGHTALYWYRQSLGQGLEFLIYFQGNSAPDKSGLPSDRFSAERTGGSVSTLTIQRTQQEDSAVYLCASSLLGAGGYTFGSGTRLTVV.

For the CDR3, the DNA is TGTGCCAGCTCGGAGGGGGCTCCGGATACGCAGTATTTT. Protein: CASSEGAPDTQYF. The chain has TRBV9 and TRBJ2-3, with D maybe TRBD1 (7 bases). The CDR3 is 13 amino acids. Trimming took off 7 bases at V and 6 bases at J, with 15 bases between the two ends. Germline lookup yields CDR1 SGDLS and CDR2 YYNGEE.

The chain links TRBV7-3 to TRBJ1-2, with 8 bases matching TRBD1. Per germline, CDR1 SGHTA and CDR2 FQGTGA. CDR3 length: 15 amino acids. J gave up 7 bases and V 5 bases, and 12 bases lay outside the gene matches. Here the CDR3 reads CASSQYVGQGSGYTF. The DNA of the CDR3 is TGTGCCAGCAGCCAGTATGTTGGACAGGGCTCTGGCTACACCTTC. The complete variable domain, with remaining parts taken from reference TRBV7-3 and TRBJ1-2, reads GAGVSQTPSNKVTEKGKYVELRCDPISGHTALYWYRQSLGQGPEFLIYFQGTGAADDSGLPNDRFFAVRPEGSVSTLKIQRTERGDSAVYLCASSQYVGQGSGYTFGSGTRLTVV.

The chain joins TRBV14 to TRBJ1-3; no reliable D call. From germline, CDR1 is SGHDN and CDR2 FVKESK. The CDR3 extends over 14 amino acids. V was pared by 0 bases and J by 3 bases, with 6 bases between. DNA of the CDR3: TGTGCCAGCAGCCAAGAGAGGGTTGGAAACACCATATATTTT. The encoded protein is CASSQERVGNTIYF.

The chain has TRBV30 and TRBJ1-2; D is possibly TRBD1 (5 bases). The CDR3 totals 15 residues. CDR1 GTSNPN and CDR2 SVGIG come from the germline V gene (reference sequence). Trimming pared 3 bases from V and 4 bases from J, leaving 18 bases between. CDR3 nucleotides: TGTGCCTGGAGGGGGGACGTTTTCGGCATCTATGGCTACACCTTC. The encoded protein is CAWRGDVFGIYGYTF.

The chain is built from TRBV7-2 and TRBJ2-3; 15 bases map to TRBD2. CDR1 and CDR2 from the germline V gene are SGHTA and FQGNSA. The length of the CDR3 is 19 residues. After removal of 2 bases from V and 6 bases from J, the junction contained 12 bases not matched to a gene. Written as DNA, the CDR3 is TGTGCCAGCAGCTTATCCCCAGGACTAGCGGGAGGGCCCCGCGATACGCAGTATTTT. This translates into CASSLSPGLAGGPRDTQYF.

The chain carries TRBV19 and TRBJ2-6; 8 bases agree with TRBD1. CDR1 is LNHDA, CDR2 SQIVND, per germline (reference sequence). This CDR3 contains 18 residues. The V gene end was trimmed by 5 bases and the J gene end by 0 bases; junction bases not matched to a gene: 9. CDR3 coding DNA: TGTGCCAGTAGTTCGCGACAGGGGATGACCTCTGGGGCCAACGTCCTGACTTTC. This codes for CASSSRQGMTSGANVLTF.

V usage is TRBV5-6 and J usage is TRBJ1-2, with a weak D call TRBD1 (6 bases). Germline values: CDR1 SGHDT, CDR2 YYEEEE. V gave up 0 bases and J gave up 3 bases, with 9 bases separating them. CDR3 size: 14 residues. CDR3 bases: TGTGCCAGCAGCTTGGGTCCAGGGGACTATGGCTACACCTTC. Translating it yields CASSLGPGDYGYTF.

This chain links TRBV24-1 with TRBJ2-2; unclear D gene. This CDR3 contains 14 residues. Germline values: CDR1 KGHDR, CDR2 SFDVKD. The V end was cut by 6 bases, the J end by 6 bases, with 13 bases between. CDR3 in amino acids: CATSTASSAGELFF. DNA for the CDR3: TGTGCCACCAGTACGGCGAGCTCTGCCGGGGAGCTGTTTTTT.

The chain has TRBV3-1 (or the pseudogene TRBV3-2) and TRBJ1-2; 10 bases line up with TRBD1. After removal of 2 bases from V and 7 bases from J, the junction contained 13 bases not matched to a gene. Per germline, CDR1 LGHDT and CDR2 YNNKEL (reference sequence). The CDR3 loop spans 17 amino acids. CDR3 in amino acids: CASSQRPAPGQGLGYTF. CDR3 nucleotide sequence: TGTGCCAGCAGCCAAAGACCCGCCCCGGGACAGGGGCTTGGCTACACCTTC.

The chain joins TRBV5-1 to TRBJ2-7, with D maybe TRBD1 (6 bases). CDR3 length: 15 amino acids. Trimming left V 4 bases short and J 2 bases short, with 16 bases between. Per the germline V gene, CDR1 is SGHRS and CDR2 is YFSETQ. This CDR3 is CASSQDEGVPYEQYF. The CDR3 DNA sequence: TGCGCCAGCAGCCAGGATGAGGGGGTTCCCTACGAGCAGTACTTC. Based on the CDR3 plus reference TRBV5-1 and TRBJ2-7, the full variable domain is KAGVTQTPRYLIKTRGQQVTLSCSPISGHRSVSWYQQTPGQGLQFLFEYFSETQRNKGNFPGRFSGRQFSNSRSEMNVSTLELGDSALYLCASSQDEGVPYEQYFGPGTRLTVT.

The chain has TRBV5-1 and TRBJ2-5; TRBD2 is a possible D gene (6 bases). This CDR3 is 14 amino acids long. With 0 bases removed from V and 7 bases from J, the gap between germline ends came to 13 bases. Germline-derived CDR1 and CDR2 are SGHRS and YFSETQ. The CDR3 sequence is CASSLAAEGGTQYF. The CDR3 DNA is TGCGCCAGCAGCTTGGCCGCCGAGGGAGGGACCCAGTACTTC.

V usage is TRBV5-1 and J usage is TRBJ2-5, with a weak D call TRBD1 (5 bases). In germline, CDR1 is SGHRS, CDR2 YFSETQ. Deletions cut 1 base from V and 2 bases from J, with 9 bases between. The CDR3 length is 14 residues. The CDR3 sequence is CASSLSHRQETQYF. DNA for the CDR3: TGCGCCAGCAGCTTGAGCCACAGGCAAGAGACCCAGTACTTC. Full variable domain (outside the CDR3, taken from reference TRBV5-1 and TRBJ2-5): KAGVTQTPRYLIKTRGQQVTLSCSPISGHRSVSWYQQTPGQGLQFLFEYFSETQRNKGNFPGRFSGRQFSNSRSEMNVSTLELGDSALYLCASSLSHRQETQYFGPGTRLLVL.

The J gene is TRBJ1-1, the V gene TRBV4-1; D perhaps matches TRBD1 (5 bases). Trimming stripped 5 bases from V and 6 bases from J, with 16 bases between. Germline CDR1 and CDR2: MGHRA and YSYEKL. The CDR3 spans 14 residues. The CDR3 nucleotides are TGCGCCAGCAGCTCATTTGGGGCAGCTCCTGAAGCTTTCTTT. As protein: CASSSFGAAPEAFF.

The CDR3 region is CASSKQGLSEKLFF. CDR3 sequence (DNA): TGTGCCAGCAGCAAACAGGGGTTAAGCGAAAAACTGTTTTTT. The gene calls are TRBV27 and TRBJ1-4; 7 bases line up with TRBD1. J gave up 8 bases and V 6 bases, and 9 bases lay outside the gene matches. The CDR3 sequence is 14 residues long. Germline CDR1 MNHEY, CDR2 SMNVEV (reference sequence).

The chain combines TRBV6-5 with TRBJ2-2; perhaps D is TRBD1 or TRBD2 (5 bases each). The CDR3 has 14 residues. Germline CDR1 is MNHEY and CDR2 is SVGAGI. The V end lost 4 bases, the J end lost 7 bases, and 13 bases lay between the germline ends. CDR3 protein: CASSCRECGGELFF. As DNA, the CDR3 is TGTGCCAGCAGTTGCAGGGAGTGCGGCGGGGAGCTGTTTTTT.

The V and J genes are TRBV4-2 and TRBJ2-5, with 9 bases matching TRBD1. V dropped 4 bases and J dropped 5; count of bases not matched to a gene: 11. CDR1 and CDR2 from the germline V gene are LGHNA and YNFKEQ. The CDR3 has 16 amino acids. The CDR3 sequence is CASSLTVGQGTETQYF. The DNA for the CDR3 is TGTGCCAGCAGCCTTACGGTTGGACAGGGGACGGAGACCCAGTACTTC.

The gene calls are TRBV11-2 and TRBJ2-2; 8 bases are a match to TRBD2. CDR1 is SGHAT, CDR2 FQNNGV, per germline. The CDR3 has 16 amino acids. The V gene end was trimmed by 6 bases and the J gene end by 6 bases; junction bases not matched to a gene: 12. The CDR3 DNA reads TGTGCCAGCAGGCCCTGGGGGCGGGAGGATGCCGGGGAGCTGTTTTTT. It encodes CASRPWGREDAGELFF. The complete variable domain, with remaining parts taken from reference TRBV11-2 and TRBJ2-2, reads EAGVAQSPRYKIIEKRQSVAFWCNPISGHATLYWYQQILGQGPKLLIQFQNNGVVDDSQLPKDRFSAERLKGVDSTLKIQPAKLEDSAVYLCASRPWGREDAGELFFGEGSRLTVL.

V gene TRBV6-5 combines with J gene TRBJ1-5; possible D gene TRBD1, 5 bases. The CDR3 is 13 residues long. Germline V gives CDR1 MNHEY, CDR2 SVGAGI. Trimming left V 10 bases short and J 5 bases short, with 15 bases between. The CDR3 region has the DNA TGTGCCACCAGGACAAGCTCCTATCAGCCCCAGCATTTT. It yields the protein CATRTSSYQPQHF.

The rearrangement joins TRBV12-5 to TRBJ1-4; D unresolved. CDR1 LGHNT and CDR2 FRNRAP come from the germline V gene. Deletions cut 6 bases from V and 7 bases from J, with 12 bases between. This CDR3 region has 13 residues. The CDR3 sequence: CASGYGDSEKLFF. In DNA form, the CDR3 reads TGTGCTAGTGGCTATGGTGACTCTGAAAAACTGTTTTTT.

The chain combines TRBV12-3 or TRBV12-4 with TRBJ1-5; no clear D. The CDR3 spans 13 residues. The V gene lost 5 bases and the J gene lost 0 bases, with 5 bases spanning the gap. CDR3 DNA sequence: TGTGCCAGCAGTCAGAGTAGCAATCAGCCCCAGCATTTT. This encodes CASSQSSNQPQHF.

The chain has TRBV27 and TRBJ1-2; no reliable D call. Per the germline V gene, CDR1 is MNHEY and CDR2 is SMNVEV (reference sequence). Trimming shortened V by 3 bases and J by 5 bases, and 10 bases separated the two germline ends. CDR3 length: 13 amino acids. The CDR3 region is CASSLSQTYGYTF. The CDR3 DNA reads TGTGCCAGCAGTTTGTCACAGACATATGGCTACACCTTC.

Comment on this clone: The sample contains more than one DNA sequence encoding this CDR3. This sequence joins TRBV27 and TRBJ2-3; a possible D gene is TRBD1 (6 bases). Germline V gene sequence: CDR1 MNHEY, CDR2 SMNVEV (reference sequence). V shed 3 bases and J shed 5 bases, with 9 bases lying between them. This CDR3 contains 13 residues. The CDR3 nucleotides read TGTGCCAGCAGTTTCAGGGGCGGAGATACGCAGTATTTT. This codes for CASSFRGGDTQYF.

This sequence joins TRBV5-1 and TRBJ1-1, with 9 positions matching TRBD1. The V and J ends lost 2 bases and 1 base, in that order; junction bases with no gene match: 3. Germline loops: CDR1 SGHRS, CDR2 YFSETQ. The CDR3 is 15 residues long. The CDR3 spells CASSLQGAGNTEAFF. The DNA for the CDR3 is TGCGCCAGCAGCTTACAGGGGGCTGGGAACACTGAAGCTTTCTTT.